Listed here are 18 T cell receptor beta chains from one sample, sequenced in a study of blood T cell repertoires in COVID-19. Produced via immunoSEQ multiplex PCR; TCRdb's table is partial and in-frame only. The table lists approximately 480,000 clones, approximately 90% of them singletons, with roughly 0.7% in the top ten. The specimen sequenced was PBMCs or T cells enriched from blood (not recorded which). The receptors shown here come from a woman aged 18 to 35 who had recovered from COVID-19.

The chain is built from TRBV3-1 (or the pseudogene TRBV3-2) and TRBJ2-4, with a possible D match to TRBD2 (6 bases). The germline V gene has CDR1 LGHDT and CDR2 YNNKEL (reference sequence). Trimming took 0 bases from V and 13 from J, leaving 13 bases between them. This CDR3 is built from 13 residues. The CDR3 spells CASSQDTAAGQYF. The CDR3, as DNA: TGTGCCAGCAGCCAAGATACGGCAGCGGGCCAGTACTTC.

The chain recombines TRBV20-1 with TRBJ1-2; TRBD1 is a possible D gene (5 bases). The CDR3 extends over 12 amino acids. Looked up from germline, CDR1 is DFQATT and CDR2 is SNEGSKA (reference sequence). V gave up 3 bases and J gave up 3 bases, with 8 bases separating them. This CDR3 reads CSASWTYYGYTF. DNA of the CDR3: TGCAGTGCTAGTTGGACATACTATGGCTACACCTTC.

The chain uses TRBV3-1 (or the pseudogene TRBV3-2) and TRBJ1-4; D call uncertain. This CDR3 spans 15 amino acids. Germline lookup yields CDR1 LGHDT and CDR2 YNNKEL (reference sequence). Deletions cut 3 bases from V and 3 bases from J, with 11 bases between. The CDR3 DNA is TGTGCCAGCAGCCAGCACGGACTCCCTAATGAAAAACTGTTTTTT. Translated, it gives CASSQHGLPNEKLFF.

In this sample, this clone turned up once. DNA of the CDR3: TGTGCCTGGACGGGGAGGGCGGATCAGCCCCAGCATTTT. The encoded protein is CAWTGRADQPQHF. The V call is TRBV30, the J call TRBJ1-5; D is ambiguous. Germline values: CDR1 GTSNPN, CDR2 SVGIG (reference sequence). With 4 bases removed from V and 5 bases from J, the gap between germline ends came to 12 bases. The CDR3 consists of 13 residues.

V gene TRBV19 combines with J gene TRBJ1-2; 8 bases line up with TRBD1. V shed 5 bases and J 7 bases; nucleotides not matched to a gene: 12. Germline V lookup: CDR1 LNHDA, CDR2 SQIVND (reference sequence). The CDR3 has 15 residues. CDR3 sequence reads: CASSPGTGLLSGYTF. The DNA for the CDR3 is TGTGCCAGTAGTCCAGGGACAGGTTTGTTGAGTGGCTACACCTTC.

The sample holds a few counts of this clone. This chain connects TRBV3-1 (or the pseudogene TRBV3-2) to TRBJ2-1, with TRBD2 identical over 9 bases. J was trimmed by 8 bases and V by 4 bases; bases with no gene match: 9. This CDR3 contains 15 residues. CDR1 and CDR2 (germline): LGHDT, YNNKEL (reference sequence). The CDR3 reads CASSPPGGGDHEQFF. For the CDR3, the DNA is TGTGCCAGCAGCCCCCCGGGCGGGGGGGACCATGAGCAGTTCTTC.

J is TRBJ1-2 and V is TRBV6-5; 7 nucleotides line up with TRBD1. The germline V gene encodes CDR1 MNHEY and CDR2 SVGAGI. This CDR3 has 15 residues. J was trimmed by 7 bases and V by 1 base; bases with no gene match: 9. In DNA, the CDR3 is TGTGCCAGCAGTTACTTCGCCAAGGGGGCTAGTGGCTACACCTTC. Its translation: CASSYFAKGASGYTF.

The V and J genes are TRBV7-6 and TRBJ2-7; 9 bases align to TRBD2. V lost 2 bases to trimming and J lost 3 bases; unmatched junction nucleotides: 5. The CDR3 has 15 residues. CDR1 SGHVS and CDR2 FNYEAQ come from the germline V gene. CDR3 coding DNA: TGTGCCAGCAGCTTATTAGCGGGGGCCGACTACGAGCAGTACTTC. Translating gives CASSLLAGADYEQYF.

V and J are TRBV5-1 and TRBJ1-3; D perhaps matches TRBD1 (5 bases). CDR3 length: 15 amino acids. V dropped 0 bases and J dropped 3 bases, with 10 bases sitting between them. Germline loops: CDR1 SGHRS, CDR2 YFSETQ. CDR3 amino acids: CASSLGQSNGNTIYF. The DNA of the CDR3 is TGCGCCAGCAGCTTGGGACAGAGTAATGGAAACACCATATATTTT.

This clone was detected once. This same CDR3 is encoded by further DNA sequences in the sample. The chain couples TRBV30 to TRBJ2-7, with D possibly matching TRBD1 (6 bases). The V gene lost 4 bases and the J gene lost 5 bases, with 9 bases spanning the gap. This CDR3 is built from 11 residues. Germline values: CDR1 GTSNPN, CDR2 SVGIG (reference sequence). CDR3 protein: CAWNRAHEQYF. CDR3 DNA sequence: TGTGCCTGGAACAGGGCCCACGAGCAGTACTTC.

V is TRBV30 and J is TRBJ2-1; 10 bases are a match to TRBD1. The CDR3 length is 21 residues. The V and J ends lost 2 bases and 4 bases, in that order; junction bases with no gene match: 23. CDR1 is GTSNPN and CDR2 is SVGIG in the germline V gene (reference sequence). CDR3 DNA sequence: TGTGCCTGGAGTCTAAGTGGTAATCGACAGGGGGCGATTTCGAGGTACAATGAGCAGTTCTTC. This translates into CAWSLSGNRQGAISRYNEQFF.

The chain combines TRBV7-6 with TRBJ2-7; 13 positions match TRBD2. Germline assignment: CDR1 SGHVS and CDR2 FNYEAQ. This CDR3 region has 14 residues. After removal of 5 bases from V and 7 bases from J, the junction contained 5 bases not matched to a gene. The CDR3 here is CASSLLAGGREQYF. CDR3 nucleotide sequence: TGTGCCAGCAGCCTACTAGCGGGGGGGCGTGAGCAGTACTTC.

The chain is built from TRBV18 and TRBJ2-3; TRBD1 is a possible D gene (6 bases). Looked up from germline, CDR1 is KGHSH and CDR2 is LQKENI. V was shortened by 8 bases and J by 6 bases, with 18 bases between the two germline ends. The CDR3 totals 14 residues. CDR3 nucleotides: TGTGCCAGCCTTGGGGACATTCTACGGGATACGCAGTATTTT. Translation gives CASLGDILRDTQYF.

This chain connects TRBV2 to TRBJ1-5; a weak D match, TRBD1 (6 bases). V lost 8 bases to trimming and J lost 4 bases, with 9 bases between them. Germline assignment: CDR1 SNHLY and CDR2 FYNNEI. The CDR3 runs to 12 residues. This CDR3 is CASGQGNQPQHF. CDR3 nucleotides: TGTGCCAGCGGGCAGGGGAATCAGCCCCAGCATTTT.

This chain joins TRBV28 and TRBJ2-7; 16 positions match TRBD2. Germline loops: CDR1 MDHEN, CDR2 SYDVKM. The trim removed 9 bases at V and 7 bases at J, leaving 6 bases unmatched. The CDR3 consists of 14 residues. The CDR3 coding sequence is TGTGCCAGTGGGACTAGCGGGGGGGCGCGGGAGCAGTACTTC. It yields the protein CASGTSGGAREQYF.

V usage is TRBV4-2 and J usage is TRBJ1-4; possibly TRBD1 for D (6 bases). This CDR3 is 16 amino acids long. Germline V CDR1 and CDR2: LGHNA, YNFKEQ. The ends were cut back, 1 base at V and 5 bases at J, with 14 bases in the middle. The CDR3 nucleotides read TGTGCCAGCAGCCAAGTACAGGGTTTTCGGAATGAAAAACTGTTTTTT. It translates to CASSQVQGFRNEKLFF.

The chain is built from TRBV6-5 and TRBJ1-5, with D perhaps TRBD1 (5 bases). Germline-derived CDR1 and CDR2 are MNHEY and SVGAGI. V dropped 2 bases and J dropped 5 bases, with 10 bases sitting between them. The CDR3 totals 14 residues. The CDR3 DNA sequence: TGTGCCAGCAGTTACGACAGTGCGTATCAGCCCCAGCATTTT. Amino acids: CASSYDSAYQPQHF.

The gene calls are TRBV7-9 and TRBJ2-5, with 8 bases matching TRBD1. The CDR3 contains 14 residues. The J segment lost 5 bases and the V segment lost 1 base, leaving 3 bases of the junction unmatched. Germline lookup yields CDR1 SEHNR and CDR2 FQNEAQ (reference sequence). CDR3 in DNA: TGTGCCAGCAGCTTAGAGGACAGGGCGGAGACCCAGTACTTC. Amino acids: CASSLEDRAETQYF.